Here is one T cell receptor (beta chain) with its context. This record comes from a study of blood T cell repertoires in COVID-19. Germline CDR1 SGHTA, CDR2 FQGNSA. The CDR3 spans 16 residues. Trimming stripped 6 bases from V and 2 bases from J, with 17 bases between. The repertoire was sequenced with immunoSEQ multiplex PCR; TCRdb's copy has only in-frame clones and lacks some. The data show under 250,000 clones, over 80% seen once. Adults between about 18 and 89 years of age took part from under 30 US areas. Membership in each cohort depended on participant-reported clinical history. During the 2 weeks before they entered the study, exposed participants had met someone with a PCR-confirmed or clinician-diagnosed COVID-19 case.

The receptor was isolated from a woman aged 40 to 49 who had been exposed to COVID-19. Material for sequencing was PBMCs or T cells enriched from blood (not recorded which). The chain employs TRBV7-2 and TRBJ2-1; D gene unclear. CDR3 coding DNA: TGTGCCAGCAGACTTAGTCCACAGCTTACCTACAATGAGCAGTTCTTC. Its translation: CASRLSPQLTYNEQFF.